This T cell receptor (beta chain) derives from a study of early T cells in non-severe SARS-CoV-2 infection. Germline V lookup: CDR1 SGHAT, CDR2 FQNNGV. V was shortened by 8 bases and J by 0 bases, with 10 bases between the two germline ends. There are 14 residues in the CDR3. MiXCR, applied by TCRdb to the 5' RACE reads, yields one record per CDR3 protein. The sample holds 65,000 to 75,000 distinct CDR3 sequences; approximately 10% are singletons and the top ten take 3.8%. This clonotype was found many times. The chain uses TRBV11-2 and TRBJ2-2; perhaps TRBD2 as D (7 bases). The source is an adult who was a healthcare worker with PCR-confirmed SARS-CoV-2 infection or an uninfected control (not recorded which). Sequenced material: whole blood. The CDR3 region is CASRGASNTGELFF. Written as DNA, the CDR3 is TGTGCCAGCCGGGGGGCCTCGAACACCGGGGAGCTGTTTTTT.